The 22 T cell receptor beta chains below were found in one sample sequenced in a study of prognosis after radiotherapy for stage I lung cancer. Genomic DNA was subjected to two-round multiplex PCR for amplification of TCR beta CDR3. Used in first-round PCR were primers specific to each TRBV and TRBJ gene. TCRdb re-called the multiplex PCR reads with MiXCR, one entry per CDR3 protein. The profile shows tens of thousands of distinct CDR3 sequences, roughly 43% of them singletons. Sequencing used PBMCs, obtained before or after stereotactic body radiation therapy (not recorded which). Receptors were obtained from a donor aged 50 or older with non-small cell lung cancer.

This clonotype is medium-sized by share. The rearrangement uses TRBV28 and TRBJ2-7, with D possibly matching TRBD1 (5 bases). Germline assignment: CDR1 MDHEN and CDR2 SYDVKM. The CDR3 consists of 13 residues. V lost 1 base, J lost 5 bases, and 9 bases lay in between. The CDR3 bases are TGTGCCAGCAGTTTATTTCAGGGCCACGAGCAGTACTTC. It encodes CASSLFQGHEQYF.

The sample holds many counts of this clonotype. This CDR3 reads CASSYTPTGELFF. The CDR3, as DNA: TGTGCCAGCAGCTACACTCCGACCGGGGAGCTGTTTTTT. J is TRBJ2-2 and V is TRBV7-3; D gene ambiguous. Deletions cut 4 bases from V and 5 bases from J, with 8 bases between. This CDR3 has 13 residues. Germline V gene data show CDR1 as SGHTA and CDR2 as FQGTGA. Together with reference TRBV7-3 and TRBJ2-2, the CDR3 gives the full variable domain: GAGVSQTPSNKVTEKGKYVELRCDPISGHTALYWYRQSLGQGPEFLIYFQGTGAADDSGLPNDRFFAVRPEGSVSTLKIQRTERGDSAVYLCASSYTPTGELFFGEGSRLTVL.

This clonotype has a count of ten or more. The rearrangement uses TRBV7-7 and TRBJ1-1; D is ambiguous. The V gene lost 5 bases and the J gene lost 3 bases, with 10 bases spanning the gap. CDR1 and CDR2 from the germline V gene are SSHAT and FNYEAQ (reference sequence). The CDR3 loop spans 13 amino acids. The CDR3 loop reads CASSRQLDTEAFF. DNA of the CDR3: TGTGCCAGCAGCCGCCAATTGGACACTGAAGCTTTCTTT.

The rearrangement links TRBV2 to TRBJ1-2; 7 nucleotides line up with TRBD1. CDR1 and CDR2 from the germline V gene are SNHLY and FYNNEI. This CDR3 spans 15 amino acids. The junction had 13 bases not matched to a gene; V was cut back by 4 bases and J by 8 bases. CDR3 amino acids: CASSAPGTASWGYTF. In nucleotides, the CDR3 is TGTGCCAGCAGTGCCCCCGGGACAGCTTCCTGGGGCTACACCTTC. Full variable domain (rest looked up from reference TRBV2 and TRBJ1-2): EPEVTQTPSHQVTQMGQEVILRCVPISNHLYFYWYRQILGQKVEFLVSFYNNEISEKSEIFDDQFSVERPDGSNFTLKIRSTKLEDSAMYFCASSAPGTASWGYTFGSGTRLTVV.

This clonotype was counted at least ten times. The chain joins TRBV7-6 to TRBJ2-3, with 12 bases lining up with TRBD2. The germline gives CDR1 SGHVS, CDR2 FNYEAQ. CDR3 length equals 14 residues. Trimming at V came to 6 bases and at J to 5 bases, leaving 3 bases not matched to a gene. CDR3 nucleotide sequence: TGTGCCAGCAGTCCTAGCGGGAGGGTAGATACGCAGTATTTT. This codes for CASSPSGRVDTQYF.

The chain employs TRBV7-2 and TRBJ2-3; D gene ambiguous. The CDR3 has 14 amino acids. The germline V gene has CDR1 SGHTA and CDR2 FQGNSA. The germline V and J ends were trimmed by 2 bases and 4 bases, with 10 bases remaining between them. The CDR3 spells CASSLMDGPDTQYF. CDR3 nucleotide sequence: TGTGCCAGCAGCTTAATGGACGGGCCAGATACGCAGTATTTT.

This clonotype was detected ten times or more. The CDR3, as DNA: TGCAGCGCCAATAAACAGGAAAACACTGAAGCTTTCTTT. Amino acids: CSANKQENTEAFF. The chain links TRBV29-1 to TRBJ1-1; possibly TRBD1 for D (5 bases). V lost 7 bases and J 2 bases, leaving 14 bases between the germline ends. The CDR3 is 13 residues long. In germline, CDR1 is SQVTM, CDR2 ANQGSEA. The full variable domain, its missing parts supplied by reference TRBV29-1 and TRBJ1-1, is SAVISQKPSRDICQRGTSLTIQCQVDSQVTMMFWYRQQPGQSLTLIATANQGSEATYESGFVIDKFPISRPNLTFSTLTVSNMSPEDSSIYLCSANKQENTEAFFGQGTRLTVV.

This clonotype was recorded at least ten times. This chain links TRBV3-1 with TRBJ2-5, with D perhaps being TRBD1 or TRBD2 (6 bases each). V was shortened by 0 bases and J by 5 bases, with 19 bases between the two germline ends. The CDR3 has 17 residues. In germline, CDR1 is LGHDT, CDR2 YNNKEL (reference sequence). CDR3 bases: TGTGCCAGCAGCCAAGAATGGGGGGCCGGTTTGGGGGAGACCCAGTACTTC. This encodes CASSQEWGAGLGETQYF.

The chain employs TRBV12-3 or TRBV12-4 and TRBJ1-1; unclear D gene. This CDR3 is built from 12 residues. V lost 5 bases to trimming and J lost 12 bases, with 16 bases between them. The CDR3 loop reads CASSNYERRSFF. CDR3 in DNA: TGTGCCAGCAGTAATTATGAAAGGCGGTCTTTCTTT.

This clonotype is termed medium-sized. The chain uses TRBV6-1 and TRBJ2-3; D unresolved. Germline V gene sequence: CDR1 MNHNS, CDR2 SASEGT. V was shortened by 6 bases and J by 0 bases, with 16 bases between the two germline ends. CDR3 length: 16 residues. The CDR3 nucleotides read TGTGCCAGCAGCCAAGGTGAGCACCTGAGCACAGATACGCAGTATTTT. It yields the protein CASSQGEHLSTDTQYF.

There are many counts of this clonotype. The chain combines TRBV9 with TRBJ1-4; weak D call: TRBD1 (6 bases). CDR1 is SGDLS, CDR2 YYNGEE, per germline. This CDR3 has 17 residues. V was pared by 4 bases and J by 4 bases, with 20 bases between. The CDR3 sequence: CASSRTSGHQYNEKLFF. The CDR3 DNA is TGTGCCAGCAGCCGGACCTCGGGACACCAGTATAATGAAAAACTGTTTTTT.

This clonotype has at least ten counts. The chain uses TRBV7-9 and TRBJ2-1; TRBD1 aligns across 7 bases. Losses at the gene ends were 6 bases for V and 1 base for J; bases not matched to a gene: 3. CDR3 length: 14 residues. CDR1 and CDR2 (germline): SEHNR, FQNEAQ (reference sequence). The DNA of the CDR3 is TGTGCCAGCAGGTCGACAGGGTCCTACAATGAGCAGTTCTTC. Translation: CASRSTGSYNEQFF.

This clonotype occurred many times. The rearrangement links TRBV7-9 to TRBJ2-1; D remains unclear. The germline V gene has CDR1 SEHNR and CDR2 FQNEAQ (reference sequence). V lost 2 bases and J 9 bases, leaving 11 bases between the germline ends. CDR3 length equals 13 residues. The CDR3 is CASSLFGLPEQFF. CDR3 DNA: TGTGCCAGCAGCTTATTCGGCTTGCCTGAGCAGTTCTTC.

This clonotype was counted at least ten times. The rearrangement links TRBV3-1 to TRBJ1-5; D remains unclear. The germline V gene has CDR1 LGHDT and CDR2 YNNKEL (reference sequence). This CDR3 is built from 12 residues. Trimming shortened V by 0 bases and J by 6 bases, and 3 bases separated the two germline ends. CDR3 DNA: TGTGCCAGCAGCCAAGAAAGTCAGCCCCAGCATTTT. It encodes CASSQESQPQHF.

In this sample, this clonotype turned up many times. The genes are TRBV5-1 and TRBJ2-7; D remains ambiguous. V was cut by 0 bases and J by 3 bases, with 7 bases left in between. CDR1 is SGHRS and CDR2 is YFSETQ in the germline V gene. The CDR3 covers 13 residues. The CDR3: CASSLVGGYEQYF. The CDR3 DNA reads TGCGCCAGCAGCTTGGTGGGCGGCTACGAGCAGTACTTC.

This clonotype was counted many times. This chain links TRBV5-1 with TRBJ2-5; TRBD2 agrees at 12 bases. Germline V gene sequence: CDR1 SGHRS, CDR2 YFSETQ. The CDR3 length is 13 residues. V shed 4 bases, J shed 6 bases, and the junction held 1 base outside the gene matches. CDR3 DNA: TGCGCCAGCAGCACTAGCGGGAGGAAGACCCAGTACTTC. Translated, it gives CASSTSGRKTQYF.

This clonotype was detected once. This probably arose from a read error, given a far larger clone one base away. This chain links TRBV28 with TRBJ2-5; possibly TRBD2 for D (5 bases). The end of the DNA is better explained by TRBJ2-1, so the J call may be wrong. Per the germline V gene, CDR1 is MDHEN and CDR2 is SYDVKM. CDR3 size: 12 residues. CDR3 nucleotides: TGTGCCAGCAGTTTGGCTGCGGGTGATCAGTTCTTC. Its protein product is CASSLAAGDQFF.

This clonotype was seen many times. The chain couples TRBV4-1 to TRBJ1-5; D is undetermined. Germline loops: CDR1 MGHRA, CDR2 YSYEKL. The CDR3 totals 14 residues. Trimming shortened V by 6 bases and J by 2 bases, and 11 bases separated the two germline ends. The CDR3 loop is CASSYGEGNQPQHF. CDR3 in DNA: TGCGCCAGCAGTTACGGGGAGGGCAATCAGCCCCAGCATTTT.

V gene TRBV10-3 combines with J gene TRBJ2-7; D remains ambiguous. This CDR3 is 15 amino acids long. Trimming left V 2 bases short and J 3 bases short, with 14 bases between. The V gene's germline CDR1 is ENHRY and CDR2 SYGVKD. The CDR3 nucleotides read TGTGCCATCAGTGAGCAAGGGTGCGCCTACTACGAGCAGTACTTC. Translating gives CAISEQGCAYYEQYF.

In its sample, this clonotype was seen once. This likely came from a read error, as a far larger clone is one base away. The chain employs TRBV7-2 and TRBJ2-1; 12 bases fit TRBD2. Trimming at V came to 5 bases and at J to 10 bases, leaving 9 bases not matched to a gene. Per germline, CDR1 SGHTA and CDR2 FQGNSA. CDR3 length: 15 amino acids. The CDR3 loop is CASSTSGGSIYEQFF. The CDR3 nucleotides are TGTGCCAGCAGCACTAGCGGGGGGTCAATCTACGAGCAGTTCTTC.

This clonotype was detected many times. The chain employs TRBV5-4 and TRBJ1-1; D not certain. Trimming removed 3 bases from V and 5 bases from J, with 14 bases in between. Germline lookup yields CDR1 SGHNT and CDR2 YYREEE (reference sequence). CDR3 length: 14 residues. DNA of the CDR3: TGTGCCAGCAGCTCCTCACCCCAGGCTACTGAAGCTTTCTTT. Translating gives CASSSSPQATEAFF.

This clonotype has a count of ten or more. The J gene is TRBJ1-4, the V gene TRBV4-1, with a possible D match to TRBD1 (6 bases). The CDR3 runs to 15 residues. Per germline, CDR1 MGHRA and CDR2 YSYEKL. V was clipped by 4 bases and J by 6 bases, with 15 bases between them. CDR3 DNA: TGCGCCAGCAGCCGTTCGTGGGGGCGGGATGAAAAACTGTTTTTT. It codes for CASSRSWGRDEKLFF.